The entry below describes one TCR beta chain. Its target is not known. Those who donated were healthy bone marrow donors. It was with 60 Vbeta and 13 Jbeta primers that the PCR ran. In the authors' workflow: Later reanalysis found 70 million to 95 million unique TCR beta chains, around 11 million of them shared. Only in-frame clones appear in the TCRdb table, and some are missing; sequencing was by immunoSEQ multiplex PCR. V, J and clone size derive from that table, while D and trimming were established from the DNA sequence. Of 150,000 to 200,000 clones in the sample, around 86% were seen once. Germline V gene lookup returns CDR1 SGDLS and CDR2 YYNGEE. The CDR3 loop spans 15 amino acids. V was pared by 3 bases and J by 8 bases, with 8 bases of the junction left unmatched. This sample is part of a study of cytomegalovirus exposure and HLA in healthy donors. Study results and caveats: In a later analysis, HLA-associated beta chains showed higher expansion and lower generation probabilities than comparable chains. It was around 160 TCR beta chains that were listed as cytomegalovirus-associated.

The sample was PBMCs. This chain links TRBV9 with TRBJ2-1; 10 bases fit TRBD2. This sequence originates from a man aged 50-59 years in good health and CMV-seropositive. This CDR3 is CASSAEAGGPYEQFF. The CDR3 region has the DNA TGTGCCAGCAGCGCAGAAGCGGGAGGGCCATATGAGCAGTTCTTC.